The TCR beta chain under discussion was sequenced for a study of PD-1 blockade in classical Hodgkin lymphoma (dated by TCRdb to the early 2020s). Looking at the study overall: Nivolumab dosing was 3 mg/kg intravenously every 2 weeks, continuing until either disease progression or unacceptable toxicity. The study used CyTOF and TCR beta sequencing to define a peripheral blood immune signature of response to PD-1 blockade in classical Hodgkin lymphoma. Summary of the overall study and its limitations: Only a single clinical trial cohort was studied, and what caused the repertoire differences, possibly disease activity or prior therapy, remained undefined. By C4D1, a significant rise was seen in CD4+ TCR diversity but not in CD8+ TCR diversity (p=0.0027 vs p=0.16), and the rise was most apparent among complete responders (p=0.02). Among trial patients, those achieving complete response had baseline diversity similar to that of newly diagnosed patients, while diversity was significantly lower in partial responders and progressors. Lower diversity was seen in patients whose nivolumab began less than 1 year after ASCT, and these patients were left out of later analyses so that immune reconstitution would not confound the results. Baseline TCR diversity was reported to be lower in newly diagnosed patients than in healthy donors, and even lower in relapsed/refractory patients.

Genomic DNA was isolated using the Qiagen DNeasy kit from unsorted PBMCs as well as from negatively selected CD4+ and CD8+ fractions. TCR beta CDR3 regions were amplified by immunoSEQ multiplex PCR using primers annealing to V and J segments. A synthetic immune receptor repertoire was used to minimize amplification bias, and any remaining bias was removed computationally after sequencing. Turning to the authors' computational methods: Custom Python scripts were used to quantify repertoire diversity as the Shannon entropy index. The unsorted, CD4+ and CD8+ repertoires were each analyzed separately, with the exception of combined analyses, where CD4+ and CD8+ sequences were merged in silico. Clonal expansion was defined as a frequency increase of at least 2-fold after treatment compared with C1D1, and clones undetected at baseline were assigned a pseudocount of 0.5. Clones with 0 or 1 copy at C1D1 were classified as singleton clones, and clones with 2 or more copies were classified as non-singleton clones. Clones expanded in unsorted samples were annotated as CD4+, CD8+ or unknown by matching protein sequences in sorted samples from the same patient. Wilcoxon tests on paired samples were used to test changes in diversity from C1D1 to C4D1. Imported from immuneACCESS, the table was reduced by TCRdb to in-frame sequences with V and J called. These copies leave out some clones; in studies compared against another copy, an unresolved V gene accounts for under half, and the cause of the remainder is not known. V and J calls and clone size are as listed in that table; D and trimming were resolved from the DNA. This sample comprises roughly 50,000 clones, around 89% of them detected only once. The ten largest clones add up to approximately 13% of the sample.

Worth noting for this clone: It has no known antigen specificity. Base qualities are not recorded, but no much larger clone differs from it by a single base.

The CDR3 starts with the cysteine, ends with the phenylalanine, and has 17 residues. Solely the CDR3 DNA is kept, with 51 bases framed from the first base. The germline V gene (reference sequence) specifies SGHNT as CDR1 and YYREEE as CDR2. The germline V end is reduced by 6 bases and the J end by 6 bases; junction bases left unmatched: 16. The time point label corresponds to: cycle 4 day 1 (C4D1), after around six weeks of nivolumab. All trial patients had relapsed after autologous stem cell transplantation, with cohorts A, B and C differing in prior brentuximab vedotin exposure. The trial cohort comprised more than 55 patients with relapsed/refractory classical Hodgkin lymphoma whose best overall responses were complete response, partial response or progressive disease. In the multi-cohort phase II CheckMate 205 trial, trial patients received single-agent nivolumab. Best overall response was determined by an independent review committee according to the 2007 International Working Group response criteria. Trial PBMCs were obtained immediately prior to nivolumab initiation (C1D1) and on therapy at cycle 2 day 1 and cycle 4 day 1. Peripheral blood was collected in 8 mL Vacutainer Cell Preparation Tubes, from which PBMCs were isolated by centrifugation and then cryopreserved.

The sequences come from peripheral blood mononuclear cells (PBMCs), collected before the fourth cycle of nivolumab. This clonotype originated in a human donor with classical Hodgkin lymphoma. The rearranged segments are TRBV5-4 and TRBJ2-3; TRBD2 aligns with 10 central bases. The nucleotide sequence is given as TGTGCCAGCAACCCCCAGGCTAGCGGGAGAAGAGGGGATACGCAGTATTTT. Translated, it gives CASNPQASGRRGDTQYF.